The 25 T cell receptor beta chains given below trace back to one sample, sequenced in a study of T-cell reconstitution after alpha-beta-depleted transplantation in children. As it was prepared, the TCRbeta library received unique molecular identifiers. TCRdb re-derived calls from the PCR reads in MiXCR, one entry per CDR3 protein. Of about 610,000 distinct CDR3 sequences in the sample, about 10% were seen once. This specimen was PBMCs from the stem cell graft donor, taken from the stem cell graft. These receptor sequences come from a human donor who donated a stem cell graft to a child with acute myeloid leukemia.

CDR3 bases: TGTGCCACCAGTGCCTGGGAATCCTCCTACAATGAGCAGTTCTTC. Its translation: CATSAWESSYNEQFF. The chain links TRBV24-1 to TRBJ2-1; D not resolved. Trimming left V 5 bases short and J 0 bases short, with 10 bases between. CDR1 and CDR2 (germline): KGHDR, SFDVKD. The length of the CDR3 is 15 residues.

This clonotype was seen repeatedly, ten times or more. The chain carries TRBV9 and TRBJ2-3; D is unclear. CDR1 and CDR2 from the germline V gene are SGDLS and YYNGEE. V gave up 4 bases and J gave up 1 base, with 10 bases separating them. The CDR3 loop spans 14 amino acids. The DNA of the CDR3 is TGTGCCAGCAGCCCCGTCCCAGGCACAGATACGCAGTATTTT. Encoded protein: CASSPVPGTDTQYF. The full variable domain, its missing parts supplied by reference TRBV9 and TRBJ2-3, is DSGVTQTPKHLITATGQRVTLRCSPRSGDLSVYWYQQSLDQGLQFLIQYYNGEERAKGNILERFSAQQFPDLHSELNLSSLELGDSALYFCASSPVPGTDTQYFGPGTRLTVL.

In its sample, this clonotype was seen a few times. At one boundary the junction diverges from the germline segment, which might be a read error. The rearrangement links TRBV29-1 to TRBJ1-1; 10 bases line up with TRBD1. The CDR3 has 11 amino acids. Per germline, CDR1 SQVTM and CDR2 ANQGSEA. The chain's CDR3 is CSVDRGGEVFF. CDR3 sequence (DNA): TGCAGCGTGGACAGGGGGGGTGAAGTTTTCTTT.

This clonotype appeared many times. The chain combines TRBV7-2 with TRBJ2-3, with TRBD2 as a possible D gene (5 bases). This CDR3 comprises 16 residues. Germline values: CDR1 SGHTA, CDR2 FQGNSA. Trimming shortened V by 5 bases and J by 2 bases, and 17 bases separated the two germline ends. The CDR3 nucleotides are TGTGCCAGCAGCCCCTCCCAATTCGGGGACACAGATACGCAGTATTTT. This encodes CASSPSQFGDTDTQYF. Filled out from reference TRBV7-2 and TRBJ2-3, the complete variable domain reads GAGVSQSPSNKVTEKGKDVELRCDPISGHTALYWYRQSLGQGLEFLIYFQGNSAPDKSGLPSDRFSAERTGGSVSTLTIQRTQQEDSAVYLCASSPSQFGDTDTQYFGPGTRLTVL.

This chain connects TRBV6-1 to TRBJ2-4; no definite D call. Germline lookup yields CDR1 MNHNS and CDR2 SASEGT. The CDR3 covers 14 residues. Trimming took off 6 bases at V and 6 bases at J, with 15 bases between the two ends. The CDR3 reads CASRNGDAGNIQYF. As DNA, the CDR3 is TGTGCCAGCAGAAACGGAGACGCCGGAAACATTCAGTACTTC.

This clonotype occurred a few times. The genes are TRBV10-3 and TRBJ1-1; a weak D match, TRBD1 (6 bases). V was cut by 1 base and J by 4 bases, with 13 bases left in between. Germline V gives CDR1 ENHRY, CDR2 SYGVKD. This CDR3 region has 15 residues. The DNA for the CDR3 is TGTGCCATCAGTGAGTTGGGGGCCGTAGGCACTGAAGCTTTCTTT. Encoded protein: CAISELGAVGTEAFF.

This clonotype was detected ten times or more. This chain links TRBV7-8 with TRBJ2-5; unclear D gene. Germline V CDR1 and CDR2: SGHVS, FQNEAQ. The CDR3 covers 15 residues. The V gene lost 4 bases and the J gene lost 1 base, with 13 bases spanning the gap. In DNA, the CDR3 is TGTGCCAGCAGCTCTCTAGACTCCCCCCAAGAGACCCAGTACTTC. Translated: CASSSLDSPQETQYF.

The V call is TRBV4-2, the J call TRBJ2-7; D may correspond to TRBD1 or TRBD2 (6 bases each). Trimming cost V 0 bases and J 1 base, with 19 bases left between them. Germline V CDR1 and CDR2: LGHNA, YNFKEQ. The CDR3 covers 18 residues. The CDR3 region is CASSQDRRSGGGSYEQYF. In nucleotides, the CDR3 is TGTGCCAGCAGCCAAGATCGGCGGAGCGGAGGGGGATCCTACGAGCAGTACTTC.

The gene calls are TRBV29-1 and TRBJ1-1; 8 bases map to TRBD1. Germline lookup yields CDR1 SQVTM and CDR2 ANQGSEA. The CDR3 loop spans 13 amino acids. V trimming: 6 bases; J trimming: 3 bases; junction bases outside the gene matches: 6. CDR3 nucleotides: TGCAGCGTCGGACAGGGAGTACACACTGAAGCTTTCTTT. Protein product: CSVGQGVHTEAFF.

This clonotype has more than one count but fewer than ten. The chain recombines TRBV29-1 with TRBJ2-2; 8 bases map to TRBD2. The CDR3 totals 14 residues. Germline lookup yields CDR1 SQVTM and CDR2 ANQGSEA. Trimming at V came to 3 bases and at J to 5 bases, leaving 5 bases not matched to a gene. DNA of the CDR3: TGCAGCGTTGATTCCAGCGGGAGAACCGGGGAGCTGTTTTTT. Translation: CSVDSSGRTGELFF.

CDR3 nucleotide sequence: TGTGCCAGCTCAGTTTACGGCGGGAACCAAGAGACCCAGTACTTC. It specifies CASSVYGGNQETQYF. This chain uses TRBV18 with TRBJ2-5, with D possibly being TRBD2 (6 bases). CDR3 length equals 15 residues. From germline, CDR1 is KGHSH and CDR2 LQKENI. V was trimmed by 5 bases and J by 0 bases, leaving 13 bases between them.

A remark on this clonotype: The germline gene is not matched at one end of the junction; a read error may be the cause. The chain couples TRBV28 to TRBJ2-3; a weak D match, TRBD2 (6 bases). Germline CDR1 reads MDHEN; CDR2 reads SYDVKM. The CDR3 has 12 residues. The CDR3 sequence: CASSLRSGRTHF. The CDR3 region has the DNA TGTGCCAGCAGTTTGAGGTCCGGGAGAACTCATTTT.

This clonotype has a count of ten or more. V is TRBV20-1 and J is TRBJ2-5; 9 positions match TRBD1. Trimming removed 2 bases from V and 3 bases from J; junction bases left unmatched: 4. Germline V gene lookup returns CDR1 DFQATT and CDR2 SNEGSKA (reference sequence). The CDR3 totals 14 residues. Here the CDR3 DNA reads TGCAGTGCTAGACGGGACAGGGCAAAAGAGACCCAGTACTTC. Protein product: CSARRDRAKETQYF.

This clonotype showed up just a few times. V is TRBV20-1 and J is TRBJ1-1; a possible D gene is TRBD1 (5 bases). The ends were cut back, 5 bases at V and 0 bases at J, with 13 bases in the middle. Germline-derived CDR1 and CDR2 are DFQATT and SNEGSKA (reference sequence). The CDR3 is 14 amino acids. The CDR3 protein is CSAPNRQMNTEAFF. CDR3 coding DNA: TGCAGTGCTCCCAACAGGCAAATGAACACTGAAGCTTTCTTT.

Only one count was recorded for this clonotype. The rearrangement joins TRBV28 to TRBJ2-3; 16 nucleotides agree with TRBD2. CDR3 length: 18 residues. CDR1 MDHEN and CDR2 SYDVKM come from the germline V gene. Trimming took 6 bases from V and 8 from J; bases not matched to a gene: 14. The CDR3 DNA is TGTGCCAGCAGCCTGGGACTAGCGGGAGGGTTGGGAGGTGGTACGCAGTATTTT. Its translation is CASSLGLAGGLGGGTQYF.

Only a few counts were recorded for this clonotype. V is TRBV28 and J is TRBJ2-3, with D unresolved. The CDR3 spans 17 residues. Germline V gene lookup returns CDR1 MDHEN and CDR2 SYDVKM. The V end lost 7 bases, the J end lost 0 bases, and 20 bases lay between the germline ends. As DNA, the CDR3 is TGTGCCAGCACCCCCCCGAGTCCCACGAGGAGCACAGATACGCAGTATTTT. Translating it yields CASTPPSPTRSTDTQYF.

This clonotype was recorded at least ten times. This sequence joins TRBV11-2 and TRBJ2-2; possibly TRBD2 for D (5 bases). This CDR3 comprises 15 residues. Deletions cut 8 bases from V and 6 bases from J, with 19 bases between. Germline V gives CDR1 SGHAT, CDR2 FQNNGV. The CDR3 loop reads CASPGVPRRAGELFF. The CDR3 DNA reads as TGTGCCAGCCCCGGGGTACCACGACGTGCCGGGGAGCTGTTTTTT. Based on the CDR3 plus reference TRBV11-2 and TRBJ2-2, the full variable domain is EAGVAQSPRYKIIEKRQSVAFWCNPISGHATLYWYQQILGQGPKLLIQFQNNGVVDDSQLPKDRFSAERLKGVDSTLKIQPAKLEDSAVYLCASPGVPRRAGELFFGEGSRLTVL.

This clonotype turned up a few times. The chain is built from TRBV10-3 and TRBJ2-7; 16 positions match TRBD2. Germline values: CDR1 ENHRY, CDR2 SYGVKD. This CDR3 is 18 amino acids long. Unmatched junction bases numbered 12, after V lost 4 bases and J lost 6 bases. CDR3 sequence: CAISVGTSGRALRSEQYF. The CDR3 DNA is TGTGCCATCAGTGTCGGGACTAGCGGGAGGGCTTTGAGGTCCGAGCAGTACTTC.

This clonotype was seen many times. This sequence joins TRBV9 and TRBJ1-1; 8 nucleotides align to TRBD1. With V trimmed by 5 bases and J by 5 bases, 8 bases remained unmatched. The germline V gene has CDR1 SGDLS and CDR2 YYNGEE. This CDR3 spans 14 amino acids. The CDR3 sequence is CASSYRGSGTEAFF. CDR3 sequence (DNA): TGTGCCAGCAGTTACAGGGGGTCGGGGACTGAAGCTTTCTTT.

There are many counts of this clonotype. The V and J genes are TRBV20-1 and TRBJ2-2, with D perhaps matching TRBD1 (6 bases). The germline V gene has CDR1 DFQATT and CDR2 SNEGSKA (reference sequence). The CDR3 is made up of 16 amino acids. Deletions cut 6 bases from V and 4 bases from J, with 21 bases between. The CDR3 DNA sequence: TGCAGTGCGACTACAGGGTCGTCTTCCCTCACCGGGGAGCTGTTTTTT. This codes for CSATTGSSSLTGELFF.

The chain links TRBV7-2 to TRBJ2-7; 7 bases fit TRBD2. This CDR3 region has 16 residues. Trimming cost V 2 bases and J 1 base; bases outside gene matches: 8. Germline-derived CDR1 and CDR2 are SGHTA and FQGNSA. The CDR3 coding sequence is TGTGCCAGCAGCTTATCGCCGTCTAGCGGTTCCTACGAGCAGTACTTC. Translated: CASSLSPSSGSYEQYF. The variable domain in full, with the rest retrieved from reference TRBV7-2 and TRBJ2-7, is GAGVSQSPSNKVTEKGKDVELRCDPISGHTALYWYRQSLGQGLEFLIYFQGNSAPDKSGLPSDRFSAERTGGSVSTLTIQRTQQEDSAVYLCASSLSPSSGSYEQYFGPGTRLTVT.

The chain links TRBV2 to TRBJ1-2, with D tentatively TRBD1 (5 bases). V gave up 4 bases and J gave up 5 bases, with 14 bases separating them. CDR1 and CDR2 (germline): SNHLY, FYNNEI. The CDR3 extends over 14 amino acids. The CDR3 DNA reads TGTGCCAGCAGTGGGCAGGGAGAGGGATATGGCTACACCTTC. Its protein is CASSGQGEGYGYTF.

In this sample, this clonotype turned up many times. The chain links TRBV14 to TRBJ2-1, with D perhaps TRBD2 (5 bases). The germline gives CDR1 SGHDN, CDR2 FVKESK. This CDR3 region has 15 residues. V was cut by 3 bases and J by 0 bases, with 9 bases left in between. CDR3 protein: CASSHMGSSYNEQFF. The CDR3 DNA reads TGTGCCAGCAGCCATATGGGGAGCTCCTACAATGAGCAGTTCTTC.

Only a few counts were recorded for this clonotype. The chain uses TRBV12-3 or TRBV12-4 and TRBJ2-2; D not certain. V was cut by 7 bases and J by 5 bases, with 17 bases left in between. This CDR3 is built from 15 residues. Written as DNA, the CDR3 is TGTGCCAGCACCACTCCCTGGTCGGGTACCGGGGAGCTGTTTTTT. Protein product: CASTTPWSGTGELFF.

This clonotype has more than one count but fewer than ten. The chain uses TRBV10-3 and TRBJ2-1; 9 nucleotides align to TRBD1. The CDR3 length is 12 residues. V lost 4 bases and J lost 11; bases outside the gene matches: 3. Germline V CDR1 and CDR2: ENHRY, SYGVKD. CDR3 protein: CAISGDRDQQFF. As DNA, the CDR3 is TGTGCCATCAGTGGGGACAGGGACCAGCAGTTCTTC.